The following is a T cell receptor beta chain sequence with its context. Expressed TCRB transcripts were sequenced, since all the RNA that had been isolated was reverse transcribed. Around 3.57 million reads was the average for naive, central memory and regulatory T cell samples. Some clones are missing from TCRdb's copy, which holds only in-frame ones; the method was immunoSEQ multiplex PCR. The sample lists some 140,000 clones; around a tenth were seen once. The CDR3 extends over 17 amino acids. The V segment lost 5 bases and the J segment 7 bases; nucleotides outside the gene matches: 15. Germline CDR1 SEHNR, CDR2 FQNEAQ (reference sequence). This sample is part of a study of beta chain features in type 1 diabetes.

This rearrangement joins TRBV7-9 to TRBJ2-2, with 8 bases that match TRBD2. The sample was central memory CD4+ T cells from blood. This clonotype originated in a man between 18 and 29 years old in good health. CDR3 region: CASSPGSTSVKIGELFF. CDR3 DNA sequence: TGTGCCAGCAGCCCAGGATCGACTAGCGTTAAGATCGGGGAGCTGTTTTTT.